This TCR beta chain was identified in a study of blood T cell repertoires in COVID-19. V was trimmed by 3 bases and J by 6 bases, leaving 6 bases between them. The CDR3 has 11 amino acids. Those who participated ranged in age from roughly 18 to 90 years and resided in 20 to 25 US areas. TCRdb's table, derived via immunoSEQ multiplex PCR, lists solely in-frame clones and lacks some. The table records about 210,000 clones, approximately 89% of them present only once. The origin of this receptor is a woman between 35 and 50 years old with acute COVID-19. The chain is built from TRBV12-3 or TRBV12-4 and TRBJ2-7, with D unresolved. The sequenced sample was PBMCs or T cells enriched from blood (not recorded which). CDR3 sequence: CASSLSPEQYF. The CDR3 DNA reads TGTGCCAGCAGTTTGAGTCCCGAGCAGTACTTC.